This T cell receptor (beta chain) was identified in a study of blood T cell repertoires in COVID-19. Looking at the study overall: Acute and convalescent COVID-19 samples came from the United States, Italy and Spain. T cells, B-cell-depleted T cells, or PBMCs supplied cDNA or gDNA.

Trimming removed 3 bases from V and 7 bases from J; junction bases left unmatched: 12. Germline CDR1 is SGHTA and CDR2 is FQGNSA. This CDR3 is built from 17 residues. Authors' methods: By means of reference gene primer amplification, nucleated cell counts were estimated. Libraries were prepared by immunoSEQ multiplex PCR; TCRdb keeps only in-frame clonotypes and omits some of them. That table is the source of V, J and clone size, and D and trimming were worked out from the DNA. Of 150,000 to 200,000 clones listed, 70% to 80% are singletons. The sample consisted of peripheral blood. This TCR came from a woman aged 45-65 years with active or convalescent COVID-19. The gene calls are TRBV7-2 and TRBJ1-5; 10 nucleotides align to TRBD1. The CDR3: CASSFEGTGANGQPQHF. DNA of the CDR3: TGTGCCAGCAGCTTTGAAGGGACAGGGGCGAATGGACAGCCCCAGCATTTT.